The source of this TCR beta chain is a study of T cells in tuberculosis. Study details: The T cells targeted glucose monomycolate, a mycobacterial lipid, via CD1B. Blood was taken before or within 7 days of anti-tuberculosis therapy.

On this clone: Its antigen is as yet unknown.

The time point is: new active TB diagnosis, blood taken before or within 7 days of starting treatment. Findings of the study overall: Selection depended on which cryopreserved specimens were available. The TCR-beta difference was not significant; alpha differences partly reflected length.

The method was immunoSEQ multiplex PCR; TCRdb's version includes in-frame clones alone and lacks a portion of them. The sample has 40,000 or so clones; around 94% are singletons. The input for sequencing was PBMCs, taken at tuberculosis diagnosis. This receptor was obtained from an adult with tuberculosis.

For the CDR3, the DNA is TGTGCCAGCAGCGTAGTAAAGGGGAAGACTGAAGCTTTCTTT. Protein product: CASSVVKGKTEAFF. The chain employs TRBV9 and TRBJ1-1, with a weak D call TRBD1 (5 bases). Between the trimmed V and J ends, which lost 0 bases and 5 bases, there was a span of 11 bases. Germline V gives CDR1 SGDLS, CDR2 YYNGEE. The CDR3 is 14 amino acids.